The T cell receptor beta chain under discussion was sequenced for a study of metastatic and nonmetastatic thyroid tumors. Study summary: A comparison of repertoires was made across blood and tumor or nodule tissue from malignant and benign thyroid patients.

About this clone: Its specificity is not known.

CDR1 is SGHRS and CDR2 is YFSETQ in the germline V gene. V lost 1 base to trimming and J lost 5 bases, with 21 bases between them. CDR3 size: 17 residues. Broader study findings: Reports indicated that malignant thyroid tumors showed significantly higher TCR beta diversity than benign nodules did, in blood and tumor.

Per the original methods: Between-group CDR3 differences, defined by clinicopathological status, yielded a distant-metastasis classifier for papillary thyroid cancer. TCRdb redid the clone calls on the PCR reads using MiXCR. TCRdb's processing, not the study's, gives the V and J calls here. Altogether 18,000 or so clones are present, 20% to 25% being singletons, with the ten largest covering about a sixth. Each patient came to thyroid surgery without any prior treatment (of any kind). The chain uses TRBV5-1 and TRBJ1-1; no firm D call. The source of this sequence is a female donor with papillary thyroid cancer or a benign thyroid nodule (not recorded which). Some clones in this sample may be carry-over from other donors' samples. The specimen sequenced was tumor tissue. Here the CDR3 reads CASSLTPITGVQTEAFF. CDR3 sequence (DNA): TGCGCCAGCAGCTTGACCCCAATCACCGGGGTGCAGACTGAAGCTTTCTTT.